The 5 T cell receptor beta chains below all came from one sample that was sequenced in a study of early T cells in non-severe SARS-CoV-2 infection. TCRdb itself ran the 5' RACE reads through MiXCR, one entry per CDR3 protein. In the table there are around 70,000 distinct CDR3 sequences, about 9.1% of which are singletons. The starting material was whole blood, obtained at baseline. The receptors derive from an adult who was a healthcare worker with PCR-confirmed SARS-CoV-2 infection or an uninfected control (not recorded which).

This clonotype was counted only a few times. This chain links TRBV29-1 with TRBJ2-5; 7 nucleotides line up with TRBD2. From germline, CDR1 is SQVTM and CDR2 ANQGSEA. The CDR3 runs to 13 residues. Trimming at V came to 4 bases and at J to 2 bases, leaving 4 bases not matched to a gene. This CDR3 reads CSVGLAVQETQYF. The CDR3, as DNA: TGCAGCGTTGGGCTAGCGGTACAAGAGACCCAGTACTTC.

The chain employs TRBV12-3 or TRBV12-4 and TRBJ1-4; maybe TRBD1 (5 bases). The CDR3 has 14 amino acids. V gave up 3 bases and J gave up 4 bases, with 9 bases separating them. The CDR3 coding sequence is TGTGCCAGCAGTTTCGGGACCGTTAATGAAAAACTGTTTTTT. Residues: CASSFGTVNEKLFF.

CDR3 amino acids: CASRTGTGNTPLHF. DNA of the CDR3: TGTGCCAGCAGAACCGGGACAGGGAATACACCCCTCCACTTT. The chain has TRBV12-3 or TRBV12-4 and TRBJ1-6, with 9 bases lining up with TRBD1. The J segment lost 11 bases and the V segment lost 6 bases, leaving 8 bases of the junction unmatched. The CDR3 loop spans 14 amino acids.

This clonotype was counted only a few times. V is TRBV28 and J is TRBJ1-1; D call uncertain. Germline V CDR1 and CDR2: MDHEN, SYDVKM. The CDR3 sequence is 13 residues long. V was clipped by 7 bases and J by 5 bases, with 14 bases between them. DNA of the CDR3: TGTGCCAGCACCCTGAATGGGAGGACTGAAGCTTTCTTT. Protein product: CASTLNGRTEAFF.

This clonotype appeared many times. This chain joins TRBV20-1 and TRBJ2-1; tentatively, D is TRBD1 (6 bases). The V gene's germline CDR1 is DFQATT and CDR2 SNEGSKA (reference sequence). Trimming pared 1 base from V and 4 bases from J, leaving 8 bases between. This CDR3 spans 13 amino acids. This CDR3 reads CSARVDRYNEQFF. The CDR3 DNA reads TGCAGTGCTAGAGTTGACAGGTACAATGAGCAGTTCTTC.